The 17 T cell receptor beta chains below were found in one sample sequenced in a study of cytomegalovirus exposure and HLA in healthy donors. PCR used 60 Vbeta primers and 13 Jbeta primers. The table came from immunoSEQ multiplex PCR; TCRdb's copy has only in-frame clones and leaves some out. The sample comprises around 130,000 clones, about 81% of which are singletons, and 5.5% to 7% rests with the top ten. Sequenced input: PBMCs. These receptors all come from a woman aged 40 to 55 in good health and CMV-seropositive.

This chain links TRBV6-6 with TRBJ1-5; D gene uncertain. CDR1 is MNHNY, CDR2 SVGAGI, per germline (reference sequence). CDR3 length equals 12 residues. Deletions cut 5 bases from V and 5 bases from J, with 7 bases between. DNA for the CDR3: TGTGCCAGCAGTCCCACGGATCAGCCCCAGCATTTT. Its protein product is CASSPTDQPQHF.

The chain has TRBV7-9 and TRBJ1-2; 7 nucleotides align to TRBD1. Germline V lookup: CDR1 SEHNR, CDR2 FQNEAQ (reference sequence). Losses at the gene ends were 3 bases for V and 3 bases for J; bases not matched to a gene: 7. The length of the CDR3 is 15 residues. Here the CDR3 reads CASSFPGTVDYGYTF. CDR3 in DNA: TGTGCCAGCAGCTTCCCCGGGACAGTAGACTATGGCTACACCTTC. Combining the CDR3 with reference TRBV7-9 and TRBJ1-2 gives the whole variable domain DTGVSQNPRHKITKRGQNVTFRCDPISEHNRLYWYRQTLGQGPEFLTYFQNEAQLEKSRLLSDRFSAERPKGSFSTLEIQRTEQGDSAMYLCASSFPGTVDYGYTFGSGTRLTVV.

V usage is TRBV28 and J usage is TRBJ2-4; TRBD1 matches 7 bases. Trimming cost V 6 bases and J 1 base; bases outside gene matches: 0. The CDR3 runs to 13 residues. Germline V CDR1 and CDR2: MDHEN, SYDVKM. DNA of the CDR3: TGTGCCAGCAGACAGGGGGCCAAAAACATTCAGTACTTC. Amino acids: CASRQGAKNIQYF.

The chain uses TRBV4-3 and TRBJ2-1; D is perhaps TRBD1 (6 bases). This CDR3 comprises 13 residues. Germline CDR1 LGHNA, CDR2 YSLEER. V shed 3 bases and J shed 7 bases, with 10 bases lying between them. The CDR3 protein is CASSHSGQNEQFF. The CDR3 DNA follows: TGCGCCAGCAGCCACTCTGGACAGAATGAGCAGTTCTTC.

This sequence joins TRBV6-5 and TRBJ1-5, with D possibly TRBD1 on 6 matching bases. The CDR3 consists of 13 residues. Trimming took 7 bases from V and 11 from J, leaving 18 bases between them. CDR1 and CDR2 (germline): MNHEY, SVGAGI. The CDR3 coding sequence is TGTGCCAGCACCAAGGCAGGGGAAAAGGCCCAGCATTTT. The encoded protein is CASTKAGEKAQHF.

The genes are TRBV29-1 and TRBJ2-7, with TRBD2 matching 7 bases. Germline V gives CDR1 SQVTM, CDR2 ANQGSEA. The CDR3 is 13 amino acids. V trimming: 1 base; J trimming: 3 bases; junction bases outside the gene matches: 3. Here the CDR3 reads CSVEGSGGYEQYF. The DNA of the CDR3 is TGCAGCGTTGAAGGGTCGGGAGGCTACGAGCAGTACTTC.

The chain employs TRBV7-9 and TRBJ2-7; 7 bases are a match to TRBD1. From germline, CDR1 is SEHNR and CDR2 FQNEAQ (reference sequence). The CDR3 is 13 residues long. Germline trimming cut 5 bases from V and 6 bases from J; bases unmatched to any gene: 7. Here the CDR3 reads CASSPEGAGEQYF. The CDR3 DNA reads TGTGCCAGCAGCCCCGAGGGGGCCGGCGAGCAGTACTTC.

This clone was observed a handful of times. The rearrangement uses TRBV7-3 and TRBJ1-1; D unresolved. The CDR3 consists of 13 residues. The ends were cut back, 2 bases at V and 1 base at J, with 5 bases in the middle. From germline, CDR1 is SGHTA and CDR2 FQGTGA. CDR3 DNA: TGTGCCAGCAGCTTATCAGAGAACACTGAAGCTTTCTTT. Translated, it gives CASSLSENTEAFF.

The V and J genes are TRBV21-1 and TRBJ2-1; the DNA was not compared with TRBD2, the D call given in the table. TRBV21-1 is noted as a pseudogene. CDR3 length equals 15 residues. DNA of the CDR3: TGTGCCAGAGGGGGCGGGGGGGCCTCCTACAATGAGCAGTTCTTC. This codes for CARGGGGASYNEQFF.

This chain connects TRBV6-5 to TRBJ2-1; 9 nucleotides agree with TRBD2. This CDR3 has 14 residues. With 6 bases clipped from V and 7 bases from J, the junction kept 7 bases outside the gene matches. CDR1 is MNHEY, CDR2 SVGAGI, per germline. CDR3 residues: CASSPGLAANEQFF. CDR3 nucleotides: TGTGCCAGCAGCCCGGGACTAGCTGCGAATGAGCAGTTCTTC.

This clone was recorded a few times. The junction and the germline gene differ at one end; a read error may be behind it. The rearrangement uses TRBV7-7 and TRBJ2-5; D ambiguous. CDR1 SSHAT and CDR2 FNYEAQ come from the germline V gene (reference sequence). CDR3 length: 13 amino acids. The CDR3, as DNA: TGTGCTAGCAGCTTCTACCTCCAAGAGACCCAGTACTTC. It yields the protein CASSFYLQETQYF.

This rearrangement joins TRBV4-1 to TRBJ2-1; D is uncertain. Looked up from germline, CDR1 is MGHRA and CDR2 is YSYEKL. This CDR3 comprises 15 residues. Trimming pared 1 base from V and 0 bases from J, leaving 7 bases between. The CDR3 reads CASSQGSNSYNEQFF. The CDR3 region has the DNA TGCGCCAGCAGCCAAGGGTCTAACTCCTACAATGAGCAGTTCTTC.

This clone was detected once. J is TRBJ1-3 and V is TRBV19, with a tentative D call TRBD1 (5 bases). The CDR3 runs to 15 residues. Trimming pared 5 bases from V and 2 bases from J, leaving 13 bases between. Germline CDR1 LNHDA, CDR2 SQIVND (reference sequence). CDR3 sequence: CASSPWGRAGNTIYF. Written as DNA, the CDR3 is TGTGCCAGTAGTCCGTGGGGCCGGGCTGGAAACACCATATATTTT.

V usage is TRBV29-1 and J usage is TRBJ2-3; TRBD2 matches 10 bases. V was clipped by 3 bases and J by 1 base; unmatched bases: 1. The CDR3 runs 14 residues. Per germline, CDR1 SQVTM and CDR2 ANQGSEA. The CDR3 region is CSVESGRGTDTQYF. CDR3 in DNA: TGCAGCGTTGAGAGCGGGAGGGGCACAGATACGCAGTATTTT.

This clone was recorded once. The V and J genes are TRBV13 and TRBJ2-1; 7 bases are shared with TRBD1. Germline loops: CDR1 PRHDT, CDR2 FYEKMQ (reference sequence). The CDR3 sequence is 13 residues long. V trimming: 3 bases; J trimming: 6 bases; junction bases outside the gene matches: 2. DNA of the CDR3: TGTGCCAGCAGCTTTCCAGGGGGCAATGAGCAGTTCTTC. Translation gives CASSFPGGNEQFF.

The chain joins TRBV7-9 to TRBJ2-1, with D perhaps TRBD2 (5 bases). Germline CDR1 reads SEHNR; CDR2 reads FQNEAQ (reference sequence). Between the trimmed V and J ends, which lost 4 bases and 5 bases, there was a span of 18 bases. This CDR3 spans 16 amino acids. The CDR3 is CASSSGLWALNNEQFF. For the CDR3, the DNA is TGTGCCAGCAGCTCTGGACTCTGGGCTCTAAACAATGAGCAGTTCTTC.

Regarding this clone: Other DNA variants within this sample encode the same CDR3. CDR3 region: CASTGQGAGEQYF. CDR3 DNA sequence: TGTGCCAGCACCGGACAGGGGGCGGGTGAGCAGTACTTC. The rearrangement uses TRBV6-5 and TRBJ2-7, with 11 bases matching TRBD1. The ends lost 7 bases at V and 7 bases at J; junction bases unmatched: 6. Germline V gives CDR1 MNHEY, CDR2 SVGAGI. This CDR3 has 13 amino acids.